This note documents a single TCR beta chain sequence. The V gene end was trimmed by 4 bases and the J gene end by 4 bases; junction bases not matched to a gene: 4. The CDR3 totals 14 residues. In germline, CDR1 is SGHRS, CDR2 YFSETQ. The data originate from a study of siplizumab effects on memory and regulatory T cells. TCRdb's copy holds only in-frame clones and misses some; the assay was immunoSEQ multiplex PCR. The sample lists about 120,000 clones, about nine tenths occurring once. This sequence joins TRBV5-1 and TRBJ2-3; 9 bases match TRBD2. The sequenced material came from CD4+ T cells sorted from blood. The sequence was obtained from a human donor in good health. The CDR3 loop reads CASSPIAGADTQYF. The CDR3 DNA follows: TGCGCCAGCAGCCCCATAGCGGGAGCAGATACGCAGTATTTT. Complete variable domain (other parts from reference TRBV5-1 and TRBJ2-3): KAGVTQTPRYLIKTRGQQVTLSCSPISGHRSVSWYQQTPGQGLQFLFEYFSETQRNKGNFPGRFSGRQFSNSRSEMNVSTLELGDSALYLCASSPIAGADTQYFGPGTRLTVL.